This TCR beta chain was obtained from a study of blood T cell repertoires in COVID-19. Study-wide background: There were acute and convalescent COVID-19 samples, and they came from the United States, Italy and Spain. T cells, B-cell-depleted T cells, or PBMCs provided the cDNA or gDNA that served as material.

Germline V lookup: CDR1 MNHNS, CDR2 SASEGT. Losses at the gene ends were 4 bases for V and 7 bases for J; bases not matched to a gene: 18. This CDR3 region has 18 residues. One Seattle source followed patients from active infection through their disease course. Per the original data handling: Amplification of reference gene primers was used by the study to estimate nucleated cell counts. Only in-frame clones appear in the TCRdb table, and some are missing; sequencing was by immunoSEQ multiplex PCR. That table furnishes V, J and clone size, whereas the DNA furnished D and trimming. The sample has roughly 500,000 clones, roughly nine tenths seen once.

The receptor comes from a man between 18 and 35 years old with COVID-19, enrolled during active disease. V is TRBV6-1 and J is TRBJ2-1, with 8 nucleotides matching TRBD2. Sequencing input: peripheral blood. The chain's CDR3 is CASSVVRGSFTGGNEQFF. CDR3 DNA sequence: TGTGCCAGCAGTGTAGTGCGGGGGTCCTTTACGGGAGGGAATGAGCAGTTCTTC.